This entry lists 15 T cell receptor beta chains sequenced from one sample in a study of OX40 agonist ivuxolimab in advanced cancers. Produced via immunoSEQ multiplex PCR; TCRdb's table is partial and in-frame only. The data show around 66,000 clones, about nine tenths seen once. Sequences were derived from CD4+ or CD8+ T cells sorted from blood, sampled in a trial of the OX40 agonist ivuxolimab. These receptors all come from an adult with an advanced solid tumor such as melanoma, head and neck, liver or kidney cancer.

The rearrangement uses TRBV5-1 and TRBJ1-2; the D is unclear. CDR1 and CDR2 (germline): SGHRS, YFSETQ. Trimming pared 4 bases from V and 8 bases from J, leaving 12 bases between. The CDR3 runs 12 residues. CDR3 sequence reads: CASSPTTWGYTF. Written as DNA, the CDR3 is TGCGCCAGCAGCCCAACCACGTGGGGCTACACCTTC.

CDR3 sequence reads: CASTQTGSYNEQFF. For the CDR3, the DNA is TGTGCCAGCACCCAGACAGGGTCCTACAATGAGCAGTTCTTC. V is TRBV6-1 and J is TRBJ2-1, with 7 bases lining up with TRBD1. The CDR3 runs to 14 residues. CDR1 is MNHNS and CDR2 is SASEGT in the germline V gene. Trimming at V came to 7 bases and at J to 1 base, leaving 4 bases not matched to a gene.

The gene calls are TRBV19 and TRBJ2-4, with unresolved D. With 5 bases removed from V and 4 bases from J, the gap between germline ends came to 15 bases. Per the germline V gene, CDR1 is LNHDA and CDR2 is SQIVND (reference sequence). The CDR3 contains 15 residues. The CDR3 sequence is CASSPARTQKNIQYF. The CDR3 region has the DNA TGTGCCAGTAGTCCGGCGCGGACCCAGAAAAACATTCAGTACTTC.

Only a few counts were recorded for this clone. The genes are TRBV28 and TRBJ2-7; D tentatively reads TRBD1 or TRBD2 (5 bases each). The CDR3 has 16 residues. Germline V gives CDR1 MDHEN, CDR2 SYDVKM. Trimming stripped 6 bases from V and 3 bases from J, with 21 bases between. The CDR3 DNA reads as TGTGCCAGCAGCCCGGGGTCTAGGTCAAGGGGCTACGAGCAGTACTTC. It translates to CASSPGSRSRGYEQYF.

The genes are TRBV6-6 and TRBJ2-3; possibly TRBD1 for D (5 bases). V was trimmed by 4 bases and J by 6 bases, leaving 17 bases between them. The germline V gene has CDR1 MNHNY and CDR2 SVGAGI (reference sequence). The CDR3 is 15 amino acids. The CDR3 loop reads CASSWQDTPRDTQYF. The CDR3 coding sequence is TGTGCCAGCAGTTGGCAGGACACCCCGAGGGATACGCAGTATTTT.

The V gene is TRBV6-6, the J gene TRBJ1-2; D gene uncertain. Germline V gene sequence: CDR1 MNHNY, CDR2 SVGAGI (reference sequence). V lost 9 bases and J 7 bases, leaving 18 bases between the germline ends. CDR3 length: 13 residues. The CDR3 region has the DNA TGTGCCAGTGCTCCCTCAGACTTACTTGGCTACACCTTC. Residues: CASAPSDLLGYTF.

This rearrangement joins TRBV5-4 to TRBJ2-7; TRBD2 aligns across 10 bases. Unmatched junction bases numbered 13, after V lost 0 bases and J lost 4 bases. The CDR3 is made up of 18 amino acids. Germline CDR1 is SGHNT and CDR2 is YYREEE (reference sequence). The CDR3 region is CASSLDLASGSTWYEQYF. DNA for the CDR3: TGTGCCAGCAGCTTGGATTTGGCTAGCGGGAGTACATGGTACGAGCAGTACTTC.

V is TRBV5-6 and J is TRBJ2-4, with D maybe TRBD2 (5 bases). Germline CDR1 reads SGHDT; CDR2 reads YYEEEE. This CDR3 comprises 17 residues. Trimming took 4 bases from V and 0 from J, leaving 17 bases between them. This CDR3 reads CASSPGYSALAKNIQYF. DNA of the CDR3: TGTGCCAGCAGCCCGGGGTATTCCGCATTAGCCAAAAACATTCAGTACTTC.

The V gene is TRBV7-9, the J gene TRBJ1-2; weak D call: TRBD1 (6 bases). The CDR3 length is 18 residues. With 3 bases removed from V and 4 bases from J, the gap between germline ends came to 24 bases. CDR1 and CDR2 from the germline V gene are SEHNR and FQNEAQ (reference sequence). DNA of the CDR3: TGTGCCAGCAGCTTCGACTTATCTTTGGACAGAGGGGGCTATGGCTACACCTTC. This gives the protein CASSFDLSLDRGGYGYTF.

The chain joins TRBV6-5 to TRBJ2-7, with a weak D call TRBD1 (6 bases). Germline V gene lookup returns CDR1 MNHEY and CDR2 SVGAGI. V was clipped by 7 bases and J by 4 bases, with 8 bases between them. This CDR3 region has 11 residues. CDR3 in amino acids: CASTGAYEQYF. CDR3 nucleotide sequence: TGTGCCAGCACAGGGGCTTACGAGCAGTACTTC.

In its sample, this clone was seen once. V and J are TRBV7-7 and TRBJ2-5; maybe TRBD1 (6 bases). V lost 0 bases and J 5 bases, leaving 7 bases between the germline ends. The CDR3 loop spans 13 amino acids. Germline V gives CDR1 SSHAT, CDR2 FNYEAQ (reference sequence). The CDR3 region has the DNA TGTGCCAGCAGCTTAGCCCAGGGGGAGACCCAGTACTTC. It encodes CASSLAQGETQYF.

This chain joins TRBV30 and TRBJ1-3, with a tentative D call TRBD1 (6 bases). Germline CDR1 reads GTSNPN; CDR2 reads SVGIG (reference sequence). V dropped 2 bases and J dropped 4 bases, with 9 bases sitting between them. The CDR3 runs to 13 residues. The CDR3 here is CAWSQGSGNTIYF. DNA of the CDR3: TGTGCCTGGAGTCAGGGGTCCGGAAACACCATATATTTT.

This sequence joins TRBV28 and TRBJ1-2; D not resolved. Germline values: CDR1 MDHEN, CDR2 SYDVKM. The V end lost 6 bases, the J end lost 8 bases, and 13 bases lay between the germline ends. This CDR3 has 12 amino acids. As DNA, the CDR3 is TGTGCCAGCAGCGAGCAAACTAGGGGCTACACCTTC. It encodes CASSEQTRGYTF.

The rearrangement links TRBV19 to TRBJ2-1; the D gene is possibly TRBD2 (6 bases). This CDR3 spans 17 amino acids. The V end lost 4 bases, the J end lost 0 bases, and 16 bases lay between the germline ends. Germline lookup yields CDR1 LNHDA and CDR2 SQIVND (reference sequence). In DNA, the CDR3 is TGTGCCAGTAGTAAAAGGCCCTCCGGGAGCTCCTACAATGAGCAGTTCTTC. Amino acid sequence: CASSKRPSGSSYNEQFF.

V is TRBV10-3 and J is TRBJ1-1; D is unresolved. CDR3 length: 13 amino acids. CDR1 is ENHRY, CDR2 SYGVKD, per germline. V lost 4 bases and J 6 bases, leaving 12 bases between the germline ends. CDR3 coding DNA: TGTGCCATCAGTGTCGGGGAACTCGCTGAAGCTTTCTTT. This encodes CAISVGELAEAFF.